This T cell receptor (beta chain) was documented in a study of cytomegalovirus exposure and HLA in healthy donors. Study-wide context: Unique TCRs numbering around 85 million, obtained from HLA-typed donors, made up an early data release.

The CDR3 totals 13 residues. V lost 4 bases and J lost 5, with 9 bases in between. The germline V gene has CDR1 SGHRS and CDR2 YFSETQ. A multiplex PCR was run with 60 Vbeta primers and 13 Jbeta primers. Here immunoSEQ multiplex PCR was the method, and the copy in TCRdb shows in-frame clones only, minus some. Seen here are about 170,000 clones, around 62% observed once, and the top ten hold just under 3%. Study observations and caveats: Available immune exposure information was restricted to CMV serostatus only.

In regard to this clone: The antigen remains undetermined.

What was sequenced was PBMCs. The TCR originated in a man between 35 and 55 years old in good health and CMV-seronegative. J is TRBJ2-2 and V is TRBV5-1; D uncertain. The CDR3 is CASSTPITGELFF. In DNA form, the CDR3 reads TGCGCCAGCAGCACACCGATTACCGGGGAGCTGTTTTTT.